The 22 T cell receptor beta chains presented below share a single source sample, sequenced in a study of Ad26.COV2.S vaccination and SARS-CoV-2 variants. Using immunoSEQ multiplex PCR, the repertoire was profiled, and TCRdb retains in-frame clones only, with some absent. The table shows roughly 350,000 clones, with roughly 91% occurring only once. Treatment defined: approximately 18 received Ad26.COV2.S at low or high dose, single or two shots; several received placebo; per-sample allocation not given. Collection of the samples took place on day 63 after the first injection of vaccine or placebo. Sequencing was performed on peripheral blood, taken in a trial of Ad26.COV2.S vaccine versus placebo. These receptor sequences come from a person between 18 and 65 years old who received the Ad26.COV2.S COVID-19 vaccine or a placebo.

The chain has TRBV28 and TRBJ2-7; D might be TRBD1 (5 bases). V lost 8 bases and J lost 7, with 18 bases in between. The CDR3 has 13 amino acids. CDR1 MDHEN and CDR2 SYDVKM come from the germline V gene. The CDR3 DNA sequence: TGTGCCAGCGAAGCAGGGTATTCTATGGAGCAGTACTTC. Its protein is CASEAGYSMEQYF.

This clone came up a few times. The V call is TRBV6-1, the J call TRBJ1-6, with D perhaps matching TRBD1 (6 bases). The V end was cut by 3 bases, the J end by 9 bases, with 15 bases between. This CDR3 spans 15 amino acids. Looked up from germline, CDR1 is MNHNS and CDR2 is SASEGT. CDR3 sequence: CASSDRGETGSPLHF. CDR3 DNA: TGTGCCAGCAGTGACAGGGGAGAGACGGGTTCACCCCTCCACTTT.

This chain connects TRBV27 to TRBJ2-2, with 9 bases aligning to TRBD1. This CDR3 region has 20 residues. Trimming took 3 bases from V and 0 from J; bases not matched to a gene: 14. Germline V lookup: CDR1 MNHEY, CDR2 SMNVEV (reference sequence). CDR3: CASSFLFGQGQPTNTGELFF. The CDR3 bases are TGTGCCAGCAGTTTCTTATTCGGACAGGGGCAACCTACGAACACCGGGGAGCTGTTTTTT.

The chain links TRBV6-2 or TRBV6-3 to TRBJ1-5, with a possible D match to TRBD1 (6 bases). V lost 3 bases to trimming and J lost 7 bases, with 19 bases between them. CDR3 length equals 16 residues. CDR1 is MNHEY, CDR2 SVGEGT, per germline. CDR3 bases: TGTGCCAGCAGTTATGCAAGTGGGGGCGCAAGGCAGCCCCAGCATTTT. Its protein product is CASSYASGGARQPQHF.

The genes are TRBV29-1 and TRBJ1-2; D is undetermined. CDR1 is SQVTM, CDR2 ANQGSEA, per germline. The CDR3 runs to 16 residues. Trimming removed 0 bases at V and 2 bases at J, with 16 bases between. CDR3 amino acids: CSVEDLERTENYGYTF. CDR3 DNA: TGCAGCGTTGAAGACTTAGAACGGACCGAAAACTATGGCTACACCTTC.

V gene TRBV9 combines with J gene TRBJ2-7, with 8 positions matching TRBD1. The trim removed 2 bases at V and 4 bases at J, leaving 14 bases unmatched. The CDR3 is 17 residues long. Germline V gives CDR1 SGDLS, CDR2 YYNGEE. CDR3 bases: TGTGCCAGCAGCGTGTCCTACCAGGGGGCCGGACCTTACGAGCAGTACTTC. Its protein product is CASSVSYQGAGPYEQYF.

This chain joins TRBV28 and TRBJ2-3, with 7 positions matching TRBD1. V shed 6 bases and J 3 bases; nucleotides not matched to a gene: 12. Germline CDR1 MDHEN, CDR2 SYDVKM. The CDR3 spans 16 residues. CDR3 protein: CASRIPQGDWTDTQYF. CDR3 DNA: TGTGCCAGCAGAATCCCGCAGGGGGATTGGACAGATACGCAGTATTTT.

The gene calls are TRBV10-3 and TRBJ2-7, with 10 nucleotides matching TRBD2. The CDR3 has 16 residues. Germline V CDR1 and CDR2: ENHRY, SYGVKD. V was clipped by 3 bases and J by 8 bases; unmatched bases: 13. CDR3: CAISDPGLAGALQQYF. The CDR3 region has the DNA TGTGCCATCAGTGACCCTGGGCTAGCGGGAGCTTTACAGCAGTACTTC.

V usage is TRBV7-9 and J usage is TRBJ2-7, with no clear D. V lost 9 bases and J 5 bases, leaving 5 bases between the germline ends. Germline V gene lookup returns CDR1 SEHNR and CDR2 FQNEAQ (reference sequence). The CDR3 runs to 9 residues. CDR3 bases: TGTGCCAGACCTGACGAGCAGTACTTC. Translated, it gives CARPDEQYF.

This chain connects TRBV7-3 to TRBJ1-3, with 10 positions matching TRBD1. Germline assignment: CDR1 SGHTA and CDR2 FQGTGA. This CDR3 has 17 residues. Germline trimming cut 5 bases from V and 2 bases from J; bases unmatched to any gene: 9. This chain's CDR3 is CASSLSDRGPPGNTIYF. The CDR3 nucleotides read TGTGCCAGCAGCCTAAGCGACAGGGGGCCTCCTGGAAACACCATATATTTT.

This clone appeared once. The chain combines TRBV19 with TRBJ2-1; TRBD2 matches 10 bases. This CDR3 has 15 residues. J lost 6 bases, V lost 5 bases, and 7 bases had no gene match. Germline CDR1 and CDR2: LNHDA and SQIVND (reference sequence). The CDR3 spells CASSSSGLAINEQFF. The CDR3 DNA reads TGTGCCAGTAGTTCCTCGGGACTAGCGATCAATGAGCAGTTCTTC.

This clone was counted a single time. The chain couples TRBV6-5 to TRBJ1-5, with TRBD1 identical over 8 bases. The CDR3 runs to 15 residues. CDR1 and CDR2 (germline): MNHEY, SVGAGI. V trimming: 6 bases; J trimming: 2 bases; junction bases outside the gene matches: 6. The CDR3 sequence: CASSQGQGGNQPQHF. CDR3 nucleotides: TGTGCCAGCAGCCAAGGACAGGGAGGCAATCAGCCCCAGCATTTT.

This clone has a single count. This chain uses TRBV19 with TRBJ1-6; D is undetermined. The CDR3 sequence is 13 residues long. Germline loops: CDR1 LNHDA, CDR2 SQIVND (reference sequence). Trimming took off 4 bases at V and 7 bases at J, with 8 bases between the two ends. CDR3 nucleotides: TGTGCCAGTAGTAAACAGCTCAATTCACCCCTCCACTTT. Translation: CASSKQLNSPLHF.

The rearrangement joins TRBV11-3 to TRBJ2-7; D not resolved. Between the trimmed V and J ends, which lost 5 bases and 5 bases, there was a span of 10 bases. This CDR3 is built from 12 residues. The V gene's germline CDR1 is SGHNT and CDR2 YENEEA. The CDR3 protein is CASSLLPHEQYF. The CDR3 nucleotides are TGTGCCAGCAGCCTGCTGCCCCACGAGCAGTACTTC.

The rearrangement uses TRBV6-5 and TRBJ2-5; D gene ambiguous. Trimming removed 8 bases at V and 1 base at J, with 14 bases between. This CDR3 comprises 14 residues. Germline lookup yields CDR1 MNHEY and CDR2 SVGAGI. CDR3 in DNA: TGTGCCAGCTGTGACTCCCCCTTCCAAGAGACCCAGTACTTC. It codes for CASCDSPFQETQYF.

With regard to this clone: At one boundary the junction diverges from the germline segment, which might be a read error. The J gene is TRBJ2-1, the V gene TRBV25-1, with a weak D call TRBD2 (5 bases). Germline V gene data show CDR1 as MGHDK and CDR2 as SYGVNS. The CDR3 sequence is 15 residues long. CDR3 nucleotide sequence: TGTGCCACCAGTTTACCGGGAAACTCCTACAATGAGCAGTTCTTC. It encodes CATSLPGNSYNEQFF.

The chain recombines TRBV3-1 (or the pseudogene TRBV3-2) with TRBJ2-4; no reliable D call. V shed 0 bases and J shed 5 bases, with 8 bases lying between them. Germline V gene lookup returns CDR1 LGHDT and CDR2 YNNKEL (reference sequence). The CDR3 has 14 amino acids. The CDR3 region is CASSQDWPENIQYF. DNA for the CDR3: TGTGCCAGCAGCCAAGATTGGCCAGAAAACATTCAGTACTTC.

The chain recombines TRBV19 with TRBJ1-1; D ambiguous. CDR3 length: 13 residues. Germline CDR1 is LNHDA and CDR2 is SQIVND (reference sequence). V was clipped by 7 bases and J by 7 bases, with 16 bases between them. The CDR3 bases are TGTGCCAGTAAGGCCCGCGGAGAGAATGAAGCTTTCTTT. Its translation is CASKARGENEAFF. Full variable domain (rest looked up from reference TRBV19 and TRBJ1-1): DGGITQSPKYLFRKEGQNVTLSCEQNLNHDAMYWYRQDPGQGLRLIYYSQIVNDFQKGDIAEGYSVSREKKESFPLTVTSAQKNPTAFYLCASKARGENEAFFGQGTRLTVV.

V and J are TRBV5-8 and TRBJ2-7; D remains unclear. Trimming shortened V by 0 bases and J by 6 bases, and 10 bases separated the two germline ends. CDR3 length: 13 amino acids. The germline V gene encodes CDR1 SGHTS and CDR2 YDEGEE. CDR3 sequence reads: CASSLAIVSEQYF. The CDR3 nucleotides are TGTGCCAGCAGCTTGGCCATAGTCTCCGAGCAGTACTTC.

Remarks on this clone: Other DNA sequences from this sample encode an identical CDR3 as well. Written as DNA, the CDR3 is TGTGCCAGCAGCTTGGCCGGGGGAAACACCATATATTTT. This encodes CASSLAGGNTIYF. The chain is built from TRBV5-4 and TRBJ1-3, with D hard to call. The CDR3 sequence is 13 residues long. The germline V gene has CDR1 SGHNT and CDR2 YYREEE (reference sequence). Trimming took 0 bases from V and 4 from J, leaving 5 bases between them.

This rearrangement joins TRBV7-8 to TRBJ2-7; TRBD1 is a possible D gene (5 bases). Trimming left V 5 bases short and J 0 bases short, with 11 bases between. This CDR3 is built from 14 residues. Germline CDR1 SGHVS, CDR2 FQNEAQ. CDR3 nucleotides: TGTGCCAGCAGCCATCAGGGTCTCTCCTACGAGCAGTACTTC. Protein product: CASSHQGLSYEQYF.

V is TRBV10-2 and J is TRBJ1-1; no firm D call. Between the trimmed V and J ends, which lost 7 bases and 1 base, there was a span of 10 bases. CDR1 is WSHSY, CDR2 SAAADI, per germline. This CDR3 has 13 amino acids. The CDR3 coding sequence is TGCGCCAGCACCCCGGGTGAGAACACTGAAGCTTTCTTT. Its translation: CASTPGENTEAFF.